These 28 T cell receptor beta chains originate from one sample sequenced in a study of cytomegalovirus exposure and HLA in healthy donors. It was with 60 Vbeta and 13 Jbeta primers that the PCR ran. The method was immunoSEQ multiplex PCR; TCRdb's version includes in-frame clones alone and lacks a portion of them. Seen here are around 150,000 clones, 65% to 90% observed once, and the top ten hold about 10%. The specimen was PBMCs. The receptors here all came from a man aged 45-60 years in good health and CMV-seropositive.

In this sample, this clone turned up once. This sequence joins TRBV28 and TRBJ2-1; TRBD1 matches at 10 bases. This CDR3 comprises 16 residues. The V gene's germline CDR1 is MDHEN and CDR2 SYDVKM. V lost 8 bases to trimming and J lost 4 bases; unmatched junction nucleotides: 11. The CDR3 region is CASGTTGTGVYNEQFF. DNA for the CDR3: TGTGCCAGCGGAACTACCGGGACAGGGGTATACAATGAGCAGTTCTTC.

The chain is built from TRBV11-2 and TRBJ2-7, with 11 bases aligning to TRBD2. J gave up 3 bases and V 6 bases, and 10 bases lay outside the gene matches. The CDR3 extends over 16 amino acids. In germline, CDR1 is SGHAT, CDR2 FQNNGV. The CDR3 region has the DNA TGTGCCAGCAGGGGGTTAGCGGGAGGGACTTTCTACGAGCAGTACTTC. Its protein product is CASRGLAGGTFYEQYF.

CDR3 region: CASSQGGTATSYEQYF. For the CDR3, the DNA is TGTGCCAGCAGCCAAGGCGGGACAGCTACCTCCTACGAGCAGTACTTC. The rearrangement uses TRBV28 and TRBJ2-7; perhaps TRBD1 as D (7 bases). CDR1 is MDHEN, CDR2 SYDVKM, per germline. There are 16 residues in the CDR3. Between the trimmed V and J ends, which lost 6 bases and 0 bases, there was a span of 18 bases.

The chain joins TRBV29-1 to TRBJ2-7; D is uncertain. V dropped 2 bases and J dropped 0 bases, with 5 bases sitting between them. Germline loops: CDR1 SQVTM, CDR2 ANQGSEA. The CDR3 is 12 amino acids. The CDR3 protein is CSVEQSSYEQYF. The CDR3, as DNA: TGCAGCGTTGAACAGTCCTCCTACGAGCAGTACTTC.

This chain links TRBV5-8 with TRBJ1-4; D is perhaps TRBD1 (5 bases). Trimming removed 1 base at V and 3 bases at J, with 7 bases between. The germline V gene has CDR1 SGHTS and CDR2 YDEGEE. This CDR3 spans 14 amino acids. This chain's CDR3 is CASSLQGANEKLFF. The CDR3 DNA is TGTGCCAGCAGCTTGCAAGGGGCTAATGAAAAACTGTTTTTT. Full variable domain (remainder filled in from reference TRBV5-8 and TRBJ1-4): EAGVTQSPTHLIKTRGQQATLRCSPISGHTSVYWYQQALGLGLQFLLWYDEGEERNRGNFPPRFSGRQFPNYSSELNVNALELEDSALYLCASSLQGANEKLFFGSGTQLSVL.

The genes are TRBV6-5 and TRBJ2-7, with D perhaps TRBD1 (5 bases). The CDR3 sequence is 13 residues long. The V gene lost 6 bases and the J gene lost 3 bases, with 12 bases spanning the gap. Germline V gene lookup returns CDR1 MNHEY and CDR2 SVGAGI. The CDR3 region is CASSYSGNYEQYF. The CDR3 DNA reads as TGTGCCAGCAGCTATTCAGGGAACTACGAGCAGTACTTC.

The chain recombines TRBV4-3 with TRBJ1-4, with TRBD1 identical over 11 bases. Trimming at V came to 2 bases and at J to 8 bases, leaving 10 bases not matched to a gene. The CDR3 is made up of 17 amino acids. Germline V gene sequence: CDR1 LGHNA, CDR2 YSLEER. CDR3 amino acids: CASSQFRQGQGGEKLFF. Written as DNA, the CDR3 is TGCGCCAGCAGCCAATTCCGCCAGGGACAGGGGGGCGAAAAACTGTTTTTT.

The rearrangement joins TRBV11-3 to TRBJ2-3, with TRBD2 matching over 9 bases. Looked up from germline, CDR1 is SGHNT and CDR2 is YENEEA. CDR3 length: 15 amino acids. With V trimmed by 5 bases and J by 5 bases, 8 bases remained unmatched. The CDR3 coding sequence is TGTGCCAGCAGCAAGGGACTAGCAAGTGGAGATACGCAGTATTTT. Encoded protein: CASSKGLASGDTQYF. Based on the CDR3 plus reference TRBV11-3 and TRBJ2-3, the full variable domain is EAGVVQSPRYKIIEKKQPVAFWCNPISGHNTLYWYLQNLGQGPELLIRYENEEAVDDSQLPKDRFSAERLKGVDSTLKIQPAELGDSAVYLCASSKGLASGDTQYFGPGTRLTVL.

A few counts support this clone. The junction departs from germline at one end; a sequencing error may be responsible. V is TRBV6-1 and J is TRBJ2-7; TRBD1 aligns across 11 bases. CDR3 length: 15 residues. Germline loops: CDR1 MNHNS, CDR2 SASEGT. This CDR3 is CAISEPGTGGYEQYF. The CDR3 nucleotides are TGTGCCATCAGTGAGCCCGGGACAGGGGGCTACGAGCAGTACTTC.

The chain employs TRBV2 and TRBJ2-5, with 7 bases identical to TRBD1. Losses at the gene ends were 2 bases for V and 4 bases for J; bases not matched to a gene: 1. The length of the CDR3 is 13 residues. Germline V gene lookup returns CDR1 SNHLY and CDR2 FYNNEI. CDR3 DNA sequence: TGTGCCAGCAGTGAAAACAGGGGAGAGACCCAGTACTTC. This codes for CASSENRGETQYF. Variable domain in full (rest from reference TRBV2 and TRBJ2-5): EPEVTQTPSHQVTQMGQEVILRCVPISNHLYFYWYRQILGQKVEFLVSFYNNEISEKSEIFDDQFSVERPDGSNFTLKIRSTKLEDSAMYFCASSENRGETQYFGPGTRLLVL.

The V and J genes are TRBV4-3 and TRBJ2-3, with 7 nucleotides matching TRBD2. The CDR3 spans 16 residues. With V trimmed by 0 bases and J by 3 bases, 6 bases remained unmatched. CDR1 is LGHNA, CDR2 YSLEER, per germline. The CDR3 loop reads CASSQDLGGGTDTQYF. DNA for the CDR3: TGCGCCAGCAGCCAAGACCTTGGGGGGGGTACAGATACGCAGTATTTT.

The CDR3 nucleotides are TGTGCCAGCAGTGGGACTAGCTACAATGAGCAGTTCTTC. It translates to CASSGTSYNEQFF. The chain recombines TRBV6-1 with TRBJ2-1, with TRBD2 matching 7 bases. V gave up 4 bases and J gave up 3 bases; unmatched junction bases: 0. The CDR3 is 13 residues long. Germline V gene lookup returns CDR1 MNHNS and CDR2 SASEGT.

The rearrangement links TRBV10-2 to TRBJ2-1, with 12 bases fitting TRBD2. CDR3 length: 16 residues. With V trimmed by 6 bases and J by 3 bases, 6 bases remained unmatched. Looked up from germline, CDR1 is WSHSY and CDR2 is SAAADI. The DNA of the CDR3 is TGCGCCAGCAGCCTGAGACTAGCGGGGGACTACAATGAGCAGTTCTTC. As protein: CASSLRLAGDYNEQFF.

The chain carries TRBV19 and TRBJ2-1, with D possibly being TRBD1 (8 bases). CDR3 size: 14 residues. The germline gives CDR1 LNHDA, CDR2 SQIVND (reference sequence). The V and J ends lost 8 bases and 12 bases respectively, with 23 bases between them. For the CDR3, the DNA is TGTGCCAGTGAGCGGGACAGGTCGACAAAAGGGCAGTTCTTC. It codes for CASERDRSTKGQFF.

The chain uses TRBV25-1 and TRBJ2-3; D possibly corresponds to TRBD1 (5 bases). This CDR3 region has 15 residues. The germline V and J ends were trimmed by 0 bases and 4 bases, with 11 bases remaining between them. CDR1 and CDR2 (germline): MGHDK, SYGVNS. The CDR3 DNA follows: TGTGCCAGCAGTGAATATTGGCAGGGTGCAGATACGCAGTATTTT. Amino acid sequence: CASSEYWQGADTQYF.

V usage is TRBV4-2 and J usage is TRBJ2-7; TRBD2 matches 7 bases. V lost 0 bases to trimming and J lost 3 bases; unmatched junction nucleotides: 2. The CDR3 extends over 14 amino acids. Looked up from germline, CDR1 is LGHNA and CDR2 is YNFKEQ. CDR3 bases: TGTGCCAGCAGCCAAGATTGGGAGGGCTACGAGCAGTACTTC. Its protein is CASSQDWEGYEQYF.

The chain has TRBV7-9 and TRBJ2-3; 12 nucleotides match TRBD2. The CDR3 sequence is 15 residues long. CDR1 and CDR2 from the germline V gene are SEHNR and FQNEAQ (reference sequence). V lost 10 bases, J lost 7 bases, and 12 bases stayed unmatched. CDR3 region: CAIRDELAGGHTQYF. In DNA form, the CDR3 reads TGTGCCATCAGAGACGAACTAGCGGGGGGACATACGCAGTATTTT.

The chain carries TRBV5-6 and TRBJ2-1, with TRBD1 identical over 7 bases. Germline V gene sequence: CDR1 SGHDT, CDR2 YYEEEE. The CDR3 sequence is 14 residues long. The ends lost 0 bases at V and 3 bases at J; junction bases unmatched: 0. CDR3 in amino acids: CASSLGDSYNEQFF. DNA of the CDR3: TGTGCCAGCAGCTTGGGGGACAGCTACAATGAGCAGTTCTTC.

The chain uses TRBV6-4 and TRBJ2-1; 9 bases map to TRBD2. The CDR3 covers 15 residues. J gave up 4 bases and V 4 bases, and 5 bases lay outside the gene matches. Per germline, CDR1 MRHNA and CDR2 SNTAGT. This chain's CDR3 is CASSVMAGGYNEQFF. CDR3 sequence (DNA): TGTGCCAGCAGTGTAATGGCGGGAGGGTACAATGAGCAGTTCTTC.

With regard to this clone: Other DNA sequences in this specimen translate into the identical CDR3. The chain carries TRBV5-4 and TRBJ2-3, with 11 bases aligning to TRBD2. V lost 3 bases to trimming and J lost 1 base; unmatched junction nucleotides: 1. Germline CDR1 reads SGHNT; CDR2 reads YYREEE (reference sequence). There are 15 residues in the CDR3. The CDR3 DNA reads TGTGCCAGCAGCTCACTAGCGGGGGGCACAGATACGCAGTATTTT. This translates into CASSSLAGGTDTQYF. Based on the CDR3 plus reference TRBV5-4 and TRBJ2-3, the full variable domain is ETGVTQSPTHLIKTRGQQVTLRCSSQSGHNTVSWYQQALGQGPQFIFQYYREEENGRGNFPPRFSGLQFPNYSSELNVNALELDDSALYLCASSSLAGGTDTQYFGPGTRLTVL.

The chain is built from TRBV4-3 and TRBJ2-1; 11 bases are shared with TRBD2. The CDR3 is made up of 16 amino acids. V shed 0 bases, J shed 6 bases, and the junction held 4 bases outside the gene matches. Germline lookup yields CDR1 LGHNA and CDR2 YSLEER. In DNA form, the CDR3 reads TGCGCCAGCAGCCAAGATGCGACTAGCGGGACCAATGAGCAGTTCTTC. Translating it yields CASSQDATSGTNEQFF.

The rearrangement uses TRBV19 and TRBJ1-6; D remains unclear. V lost 1 base, J lost 7 bases, and 14 bases lay in between. In germline, CDR1 is LNHDA, CDR2 SQIVND (reference sequence). CDR3 size: 16 residues. In DNA, the CDR3 is TGTGCCAGTAGTATAGGCCGGCCGACGGGGAATTCACCCCTCCACTTT. This gives the protein CASSIGRPTGNSPLHF. Supplemented by reference TRBV19 and TRBJ1-6, the full variable domain reads DGGITQSPKYLFRKEGQNVTLSCEQNLNHDAMYWYRQDPGQGLRLIYYSQIVNDFQKGDIAEGYSVSREKKESFPLTVTSAQKNPTAFYLCASSIGRPTGNSPLHFGNGTRLTVT.

The chain couples TRBV5-6 to TRBJ2-6, with D possibly matching TRBD2 (6 bases). V lost 4 bases to trimming and J lost 1 base, with 12 bases between them. Germline V gene lookup returns CDR1 SGHDT and CDR2 YYEEEE. The CDR3 is made up of 16 amino acids. The CDR3 is CASSPHGGSGANVLTF. DNA of the CDR3: TGTGCCAGCAGCCCCCACGGGGGATCTGGGGCCAACGTCCTGACTTTC.

V usage is TRBV15 and J usage is TRBJ1-5; 8 nucleotides agree with TRBD1. The germline gives CDR1 LNHNV, CDR2 YYDKDF (reference sequence). This CDR3 contains 14 residues. V dropped 1 base and J dropped 6; count of bases not matched to a gene: 2. This CDR3 is CATSRARGLQPQHF. In nucleotides, the CDR3 is TGTGCCACCAGCAGAGCCAGGGGGCTTCAGCCCCAGCATTTT.

The chain joins TRBV28 to TRBJ2-6, with 7 bases that match TRBD1. This CDR3 contains 17 residues. Germline lookup yields CDR1 MDHEN and CDR2 SYDVKM. Trimming took 10 bases from V and 1 from J; bases not matched to a gene: 13. The CDR3 nucleotides read TGTGCCACCCTCACAGGGGCCGCAGGGTCTGGGGCCAACGTCCTGACTTTC. Encoded protein: CATLTGAAGSGANVLTF.

The rearrangement links TRBV19 to TRBJ1-5; D perhaps matches TRBD1 (5 bases). V was clipped by 3 bases and J by 4 bases, with 19 bases between them. CDR1 LNHDA and CDR2 SQIVND come from the germline V gene (reference sequence). CDR3 length: 17 amino acids. The DNA of the CDR3 is TGTGCCAGTAGTATGAGGTCCGGCAGGGTTGGAAATCAGCCCCAGCATTTT. Its protein product is CASSMRSGRVGNQPQHF.

As concerns this clone: The sample has other DNA sequences that encode this CDR3 too. The rearrangement joins TRBV28 to TRBJ1-2, with D possibly TRBD1 on 6 matching bases. The CDR3 consists of 15 residues. V lost 5 bases and J 2 bases, leaving 15 bases between the germline ends. CDR1 and CDR2 (germline): MDHEN, SYDVKM. The CDR3, as DNA: TGTGCCAGCAGTCGCCGGGGGGCGGGGAACTATGGCTACACCTTC. It codes for CASSRRGAGNYGYTF.

This sequence joins TRBV7-9 and TRBJ2-7; 9 nucleotides match TRBD2. Losses at the gene ends were 1 base for V and 7 bases for J; bases not matched to a gene: 11. The CDR3 length is 16 residues. Germline CDR1 reads SEHNR; CDR2 reads FQNEAQ (reference sequence). The CDR3 DNA is TGTGCCAGCAGCTTAGGCTCGGGGGGACTAGCCTGGGAGCAGTACTTC. As protein: CASSLGSGGLAWEQYF.